Listed below are T cell receptor beta chains from one sample, sequenced in a study of blood T cell repertoires in COVID-19. Sequenced by immunoSEQ multiplex PCR; TCRdb stores in-frame clones only, minus some. The sample lists fewer than 200,000 clones, 81% occurring once. Sequencing used peripheral blood. The receptor set was obtained from a woman aged 80 or older with COVID-19, enrolled during active disease. Each CDR3 is given with its conserved first and last residue. D genes are given only for firm matches. Expanded clones get a size class; other rows say once, few or many, or leave the size out.

D gene: TRBD2; clone size: -; J gene: TRBJ2-1; V gene: TRBV6-5; CDR3 protein: CASSFIAGDYNEQFF; CDR3 DNA: TGTGCCAGCAGTTTCATAGCGGGGGACTACAATGAGCAGTTCTTC
D gene: -; clone size: -; J gene: TRBJ2-7; V gene: TRBV5-1; CDR3 protein: CASSSGTIEYEQYF; CDR3 DNA: TGCGCCAGCAGCTCCGGGACAATTGAGTACGAGCAGTACTTC
D gene: -; clone size: -; J gene: TRBJ1-1; V gene: TRBV27; CDR3 protein: CASSLKQNTEAFF; CDR3 DNA: TGTGCCAGCAGTTTAAAACAGAACACTGAAGCTTTCTTT
D gene: TRBD1; clone size: -; J gene: TRBJ1-2; V gene: TRBV5-4; CDR3 protein: CASSPDRGSNYGYTF; CDR3 DNA: TGTGCCAGCAGCCCGGACAGGGGGAGTAACTATGGCTACACCTTC
D gene: -; clone size: -; J gene: TRBJ2-2; V gene: TRBV29-1; CDR3 protein: CSVEGWSGTGELFF; CDR3 DNA: TGCAGCGTTGAGGGTTGGTCGGGCACCGGGGAGCTGTTTTTT
D gene: TRBD2; clone size: -; J gene: TRBJ2-1; V gene: TRBV7-2; CDR3 protein: CASSLSGGTRNEQFF; CDR3 DNA: TGTGCCAGCAGCTTATCGGGGGGGACGCGGAATGAGCAGTTCTTC
D gene: TRBD1; clone size: -; J gene: TRBJ1-1; V gene: TRBV5-1; CDR3 protein: CASSSGQGGPLNTEAFF; CDR3 DNA: TGCGCCAGCAGCTCAGGACAGGGAGGACCCCTGAACACTGAAGCTTTCTTT
D gene: TRBD2; clone size: -; J gene: TRBJ2-3; V gene: TRBV14; CDR3 protein: CASSQDRRPSGTPDTQYF; CDR3 DNA: TGTGCCAGCAGCCAAGATAGGAGGCCTAGCGGGACCCCAGATACGCAGTATTTT
D gene: TRBD1; clone size: -; J gene: TRBJ1-2; V gene: TRBV19; CDR3 protein: CASSFAGGEGYGYTF; CDR3 DNA: TGTGCCAGTAGTTTTGCAGGGGGAGAGGGCTATGGCTACACCTTC
D gene: -; clone size: once; J gene: TRBJ1-2; V gene: TRBV7-9; CDR3 protein: CASSPEGGYGYTF; CDR3 DNA: TGTGCCAGCAGCCCTGAAGGGGGCTATGGCTACACCTTC
D gene: -; clone size: -; J gene: TRBJ1-5; V gene: TRBV5-1; CDR3 protein: CASSLGTAFSNQPQHF; CDR3 DNA: TGCGCCAGCAGCTTGGGGACAGCCTTTAGCAATCAGCCCCAGCATTTT
D gene: TRBD1; clone size: -; J gene: TRBJ2-4; V gene: TRBV19; CDR3 protein: CASSQGQGNIQYF; CDR3 DNA: TGTGCCAGTAGTCAGGGACAGGGTAACATTCAGTACTTC
D gene: TRBD2; clone size: -; J gene: TRBJ2-3; V gene: TRBV7-3; CDR3 protein: CASSLAGARTDTQYF; CDR3 DNA: TGTGCCAGCAGCCTAGCGGGGGCCCGCACAGATACGCAGTATTTT
D gene: -; clone size: -; J gene: TRBJ2-2; V gene: TRBV13; CDR3 protein: CASSLRTLTGELFF; CDR3 DNA: TGTGCCAGCAGCTTAAGGACTCTCACCGGGGAGCTGTTTTTT
D gene: -; clone size: -; J gene: TRBJ1-2; V gene: TRBV11-3; CDR3 protein: CASSGTPTPNYGYTF; CDR3 DNA: TGTGCCAGCTCCGGGACTCCTACCCCCAACTATGGCTACACCTTC
D gene: -; clone size: -; J gene: TRBJ1-5; V gene: TRBV6-5; CDR3 protein: CASSYSGQSNQPQHF; CDR3 DNA: TGTGCCAGCAGTTACTCAGGACAGAGCAATCAGCCCCAGCATTTT
D gene: -; clone size: -; J gene: TRBJ1-2; V gene: TRBV4-3; CDR3 protein: CASSLRDRLGPNYGYTF; CDR3 DNA: TGCGCCAGCAGCCTGCGGGACCGCCTTGGTCCTAACTATGGCTACACCTTC
D gene: -; clone size: -; J gene: TRBJ1-5; V gene: TRBV15; CDR3 protein: CATSHPGVGNQPQHF; CDR3 DNA: TGTGCCACCAGCCACCCCGGGGTTGGCAATCAGCCCCAGCATTTT
D gene: TRBD1; clone size: -; J gene: TRBJ1-2; V gene: TRBV5-1; CDR3 protein: CASSLGQPGGHGYTF; CDR3 DNA: TGCGCCAGCAGCTTGGGGCAACCAGGGGGCCATGGCTACACCTTC
D gene: -; clone size: -; J gene: TRBJ1-2; V gene: TRBV5-6; CDR3 protein: CASSLQVLNYGYTF; CDR3 DNA: TGTGCCAGCAGCTTGCAGGTACTTAACTATGGCTACACCTTC
D gene: -; clone size: few; J gene: TRBJ1-1; V gene: TRBV5-1; CDR3 protein: CASSLFAPTARDTDRAFF; CDR3 DNA: TGCGCCAGCAGCTTGTTTGCCCCGACAGCCAGGGACACTGATCGTGCTTTCTTT
D gene: -; clone size: -; J gene: TRBJ2-7; V gene: TRBV7-2; CDR3 protein: CASSYPTGGVRYEQYF; CDR3 DNA: TGTGCCAGCAGCTACCCGACTGGCGGGGTGCGCTACGAGCAGTACTTC
D gene: TRBD1; clone size: -; J gene: TRBJ2-7; V gene: TRBV6-6; CDR3 protein: CASSYMGTGDYEQYF; CDR3 DNA: TGTGCCAGCAGTTACATGGGGACAGGCGACTACGAGCAGTACTTC
D gene: TRBD1; clone size: -; J gene: TRBJ2-3; V gene: TRBV5-1; CDR3 protein: CASSLEDRGVDTQYF; CDR3 DNA: TGCGCCAGCAGCTTGGAGGACAGGGGGGTAGATACGCAGTATTTT
D gene: TRBD1; clone size: -; J gene: TRBJ1-4; V gene: TRBV11-1; CDR3 protein: CASSPRDSFNEKLFF; CDR3 DNA: TGTGCCAGCAGCCCCCGGGACAGTTTTAATGAAAAACTGTTTTTT
D gene: -; clone size: -; J gene: TRBJ1-1; V gene: TRBV6-5; CDR3 protein: CASTTSSAGNTEAFF; CDR3 DNA: TGTGCCAGCACCACTTCTTCTGCGGGGAACACTGAAGCTTTCTTT
D gene: TRBD2; clone size: -; J gene: TRBJ2-3; V gene: TRBV11-2; CDR3 protein: CASSLNSGGNTDTQYF; CDR3 DNA: TGTGCCAGCAGCTTAAATAGCGGGGGGAATACAGATACGCAGTATTTT
D gene: -; clone size: -; J gene: TRBJ1-4; V gene: TRBV15; CDR3 protein: CATSYHPGGQGRKLFF; CDR3 DNA: TGTGCCACCAGCTATCACCCGGGAGGCCAGGGACGGAAACTGTTTTTT
D gene: -; clone size: once; J gene: TRBJ2-5; V gene: TRBV6-5; CDR3 protein: CASSYAPQETQYF; CDR3 DNA: TGTGCCAGCAGTTACGCGCCGCAAGAGACCCAGTACTTC
D gene: -; clone size: -; J gene: TRBJ2-5; V gene: TRBV2; CDR3 protein: CASSLQETQYF; CDR3 DNA: TGTGCCAGCAGTTTACAAGAGACCCAGTACTTC
D gene: -; clone size: once; J gene: TRBJ1-6; V gene: TRBV5-1; CDR3 protein: CASSVGQSSSYNSPLHF; CDR3 DNA: TGCGCCAGCAGCGTAGGACAGTCAAGCTCCTATAATTCACCCCTCCACTTT
D gene: -; clone size: few; J gene: TRBJ1-5; V gene: TRBV5-1; CDR3 protein: CASSPEPTGGIGNQPQHF; CDR3 DNA: TGCGCCAGCAGCCCCGAACCTACGGGGGGTATAGGCAATCAGCCCCAGCATTTT
D gene: TRBD1; clone size: -; J gene: TRBJ1-2; V gene: TRBV3-1/TRBV3-2; CDR3 protein: CASSPSTGAYGYTF; CDR3 DNA: TGTGCCAGCAGCCCCTCGACAGGGGCCTATGGCTACACCTTC
D gene: -; clone size: -; J gene: TRBJ2-7; V gene: TRBV5-4; CDR3 protein: CASSPGLPYEQYF; CDR3 DNA: TGTGCCAGCAGCCCGGGACTCCCCTACGAGCAGTACTTC
D gene: -; clone size: -; J gene: TRBJ1-1; V gene: TRBV18; CDR3 protein: CASSPPGATDTEAFF; CDR3 DNA: TGTGCCAGCTCACCACCGGGGGCGACAGACACTGAAGCTTTCTTT
D gene: -; clone size: -; J gene: TRBJ2-5; V gene: TRBV29-1; CDR3 protein: CSVDPQGYQETQYF; CDR3 DNA: TGCAGCGTTGACCCCCAGGGCTACCAAGAGACCCAGTACTTC
D gene: TRBD1; clone size: -; J gene: TRBJ1-2; V gene: TRBV28; CDR3 protein: CASSPGGYGYTF; CDR3 DNA: TGTGCCAGCAGCCCAGGGGGCTATGGCTACACCTTC
D gene: TRBD1; clone size: -; J gene: TRBJ1-6; V gene: TRBV6-1; CDR3 protein: CASSEDRGIPLHF; CDR3 DNA: TGTGCCAGCAGTGAAGACAGGGGGATTCCCCTCCACTTT
D gene: -; clone size: -; J gene: TRBJ1-1; V gene: TRBV2; CDR3 protein: CASSEVEKEAFF; CDR3 DNA: TGTGCCAGCAGTGAAGTCGAGAAAGAAGCTTTCTTT
D gene: TRBD2; clone size: -; J gene: TRBJ2-7; V gene: TRBV7-8; CDR3 protein: CASSFPTSGSYEQYF; CDR3 DNA: TGTGCCAGCAGCTTTCCGACTAGCGGCTCCTACGAGCAGTACTTC
D gene: TRBD1; clone size: -; J gene: TRBJ2-7; V gene: TRBV19; CDR3 protein: CASSIDRDYEQYF; CDR3 DNA: TGTGCCAGTAGTATTGACAGGGACTACGAGCAGTACTTC
D gene: TRBD2; clone size: -; J gene: TRBJ2-1; V gene: TRBV11-1; CDR3 protein: CASSLEAGGPNEQFF; CDR3 DNA: TGTGCCAGCAGCTTAGAAGCGGGGGGGCCTAATGAGCAGTTCTTC
D gene: -; clone size: once; J gene: TRBJ1-4; V gene: TRBV18; CDR3 protein: CASSPFRPGQKNEKLFF; CDR3 DNA: TGTGCCAGCTCACCATTTCGTCCCGGACAGAAAAATGAAAAACTGTTTTTT
D gene: -; clone size: -; J gene: TRBJ2-1; V gene: TRBV4-2; CDR3 protein: CASSQGLRSYNEQFF; CDR3 DNA: TGTGCCAGCAGCCAAGGGCTCCGCTCCTACAATGAGCAGTTCTTC
D gene: -; clone size: -; J gene: TRBJ1-1; V gene: TRBV7-3; CDR3 protein: CASSATENTEAFF; CDR3 DNA: TGTGCCAGCAGCGCTACAGAGAACACTGAAGCTTTCTTT
D gene: TRBD1; clone size: -; J gene: TRBJ2-5; V gene: TRBV18; CDR3 protein: CASSPLDRGHGETQYF; CDR3 DNA: TGTGCCAGCTCACCACTCGACAGGGGGCACGGAGAGACCCAGTACTTC
D gene: TRBD1; clone size: -; J gene: TRBJ1-2; V gene: TRBV19; CDR3 protein: CASSEGTGGDPYGYTF; CDR3 DNA: TGTGCCAGTAGTGAGGGGACAGGGGGCGATCCCTATGGCTACACCTTC
D gene: TRBD2; clone size: -; J gene: TRBJ2-3; V gene: TRBV3-1/TRBV3-2; CDR3 protein: CASSPRTSGVTQYF; CDR3 DNA: TGTGCCAGCAGCCCACGGACTAGCGGGGTTACGCAGTATTTT
D gene: TRBD1; clone size: -; J gene: TRBJ2-2; V gene: TRBV2; CDR3 protein: CASSELRTGVNTGELFF; CDR3 DNA: TGTGCCAGCAGTGAACTTCGGACAGGGGTAAACACCGGGGAGCTGTTTTTT
D gene: TRBD1; clone size: -; J gene: TRBJ1-4; V gene: TRBV7-6; CDR3 protein: CASSPLASTGRELFF; CDR3 DNA: TGTGCCAGCAGCCCCCTAGCCTCGACAGGGCGGGAACTGTTTTTT
D gene: -; clone size: -; J gene: TRBJ1-5; V gene: TRBV14; CDR3 protein: CASSQDAGQGNQPQHF; CDR3 DNA: TGTGCCAGCAGCCAAGATGCTGGTCAGGGGAATCAGCCCCAGCATTTT
D gene: -; clone size: -; J gene: TRBJ2-1; V gene: TRBV18; CDR3 protein: CASSPADNEQFF; CDR3 DNA: TGTGCCAGCTCACCAGCGGACAATGAGCAGTTCTTC
D gene: TRBD2; clone size: -; J gene: TRBJ2-3; V gene: TRBV5-1; CDR3 protein: CASSLGGLGSSTDTQYF; CDR3 DNA: TGCGCCAGCAGCTTGGGCGGACTAGGCTCTAGCACAGATACGCAGTATTTT
D gene: -; clone size: -; J gene: TRBJ1-2; V gene: TRBV24-1; CDR3 protein: CATSEGGFRGYTF; CDR3 DNA: TGTGCCACCAGTGAAGGAGGGTTTCGTGGCTACACCTTC